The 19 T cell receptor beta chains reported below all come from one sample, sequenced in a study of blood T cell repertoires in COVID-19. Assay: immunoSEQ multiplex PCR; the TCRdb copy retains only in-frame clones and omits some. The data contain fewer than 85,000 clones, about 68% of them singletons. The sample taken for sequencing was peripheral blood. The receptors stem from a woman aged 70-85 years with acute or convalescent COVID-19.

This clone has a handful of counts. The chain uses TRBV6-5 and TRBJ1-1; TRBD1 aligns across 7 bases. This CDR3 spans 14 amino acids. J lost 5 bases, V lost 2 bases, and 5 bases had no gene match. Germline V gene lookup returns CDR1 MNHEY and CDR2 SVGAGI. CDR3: CASSYATGRTEAFF. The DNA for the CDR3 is TGTGCCAGCAGTTACGCGACAGGGAGAACTGAAGCTTTCTTT.

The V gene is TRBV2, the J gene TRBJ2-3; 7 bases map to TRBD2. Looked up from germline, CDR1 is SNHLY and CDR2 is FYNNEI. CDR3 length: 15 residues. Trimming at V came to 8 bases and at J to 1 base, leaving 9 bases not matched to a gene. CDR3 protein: CASSRRAGGTDTQYF. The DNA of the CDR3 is TGTGCCAGCTCTCGAAGGGCGGGGGGCACAGATACGCAGTATTTT. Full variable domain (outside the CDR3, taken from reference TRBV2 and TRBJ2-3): EPEVTQTPSHQVTQMGQEVILRCVPISNHLYFYWYRQILGQKVEFLVSFYNNEISEKSEIFDDQFSVERPDGSNFTLKIRSTKLEDSAMYFCASSRRAGGTDTQYFGPGTRLTVL.

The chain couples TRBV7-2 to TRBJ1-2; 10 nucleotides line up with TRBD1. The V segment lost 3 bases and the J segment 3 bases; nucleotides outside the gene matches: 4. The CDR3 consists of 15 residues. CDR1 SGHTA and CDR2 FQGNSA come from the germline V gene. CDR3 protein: CASSFTTGGDYGYTF. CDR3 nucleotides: TGTGCCAGCAGCTTCACGACAGGGGGCGACTATGGCTACACCTTC.

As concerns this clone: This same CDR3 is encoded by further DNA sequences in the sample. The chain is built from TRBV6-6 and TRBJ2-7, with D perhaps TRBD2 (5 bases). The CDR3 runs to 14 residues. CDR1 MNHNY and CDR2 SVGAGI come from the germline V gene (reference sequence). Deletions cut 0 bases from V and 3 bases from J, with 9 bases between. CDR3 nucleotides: TGTGCCAGCAGTTACTCGGGAGACTACTACGAGCAGTACTTC. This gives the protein CASSYSGDYYEQYF.

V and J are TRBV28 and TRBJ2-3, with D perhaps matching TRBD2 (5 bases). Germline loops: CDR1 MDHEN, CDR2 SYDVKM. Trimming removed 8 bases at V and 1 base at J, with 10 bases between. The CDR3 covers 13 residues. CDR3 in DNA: TGTGCCAGCGGGAGCGGCGGCACAGATACGCAGTATTTT. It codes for CASGSGGTDTQYF.

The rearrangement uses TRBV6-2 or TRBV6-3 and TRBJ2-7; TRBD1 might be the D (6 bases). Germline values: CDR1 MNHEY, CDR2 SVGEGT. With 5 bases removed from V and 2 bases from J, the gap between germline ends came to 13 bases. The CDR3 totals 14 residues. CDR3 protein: CASSETGHTYEQYF. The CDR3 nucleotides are TGTGCCAGCAGTGAGACGGGACACACCTACGAGCAGTACTTC.

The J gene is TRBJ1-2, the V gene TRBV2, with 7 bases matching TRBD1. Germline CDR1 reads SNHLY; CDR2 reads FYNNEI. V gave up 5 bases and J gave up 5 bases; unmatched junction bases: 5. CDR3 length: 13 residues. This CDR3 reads CASSLSGQYGYTF. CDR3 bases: TGTGCCAGCAGTCTATCGGGACAGTATGGCTACACCTTC. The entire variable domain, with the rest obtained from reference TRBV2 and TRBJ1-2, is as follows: EPEVTQTPSHQVTQMGQEVILRCVPISNHLYFYWYRQILGQKVEFLVSFYNNEISEKSEIFDDQFSVERPDGSNFTLKIRSTKLEDSAMYFCASSLSGQYGYTFGSGTRLTVV.

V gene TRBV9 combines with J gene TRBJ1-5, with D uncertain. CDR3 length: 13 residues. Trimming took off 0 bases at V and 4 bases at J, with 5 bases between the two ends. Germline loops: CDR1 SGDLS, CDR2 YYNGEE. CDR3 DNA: TGTGCCAGCAGCGTAGGTACTAATCAGCCCCAGCATTTT. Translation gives CASSVGTNQPQHF.

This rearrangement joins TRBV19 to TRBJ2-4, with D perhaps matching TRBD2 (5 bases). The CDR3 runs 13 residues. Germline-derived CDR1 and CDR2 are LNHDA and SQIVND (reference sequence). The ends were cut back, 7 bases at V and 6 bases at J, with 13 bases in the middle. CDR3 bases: TGTGCCAGTATGACCAGAGGAGGAAACATTCAGTACTTC. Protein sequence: CASMTRGGNIQYF.

CDR3 coding DNA: TGTGCCAGCACCCCCGACCCGGGGGGGACCCTCTATGGCTACACCTTC. The encoded protein is CASTPDPGGTLYGYTF. V usage is TRBV9 and J usage is TRBJ1-2; tentative D call: TRBD1 (5 bases). Per germline, CDR1 SGDLS and CDR2 YYNGEE. The CDR3 totals 16 residues. V gave up 6 bases and J gave up 4 bases, with 22 bases separating them.

CDR3 residues: CASSRAAVSYEQYF. CDR3 DNA: TGTGCCAGTAGCCGGGCAGCGGTCTCCTACGAGCAGTACTTC. The chain joins TRBV19 to TRBJ2-7; TRBD2 might be the D (5 bases). V was shortened by 6 bases and J by 0 bases, with 12 bases between the two germline ends. Germline loops: CDR1 LNHDA, CDR2 SQIVND (reference sequence). The CDR3 is 14 amino acids.

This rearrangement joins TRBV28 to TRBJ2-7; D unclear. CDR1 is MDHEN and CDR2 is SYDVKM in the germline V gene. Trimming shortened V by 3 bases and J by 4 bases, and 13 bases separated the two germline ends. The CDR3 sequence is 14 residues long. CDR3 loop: CASSFRDTPYEQYF. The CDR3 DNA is TGTGCCAGCAGTTTCCGAGACACTCCGTACGAGCAGTACTTC.

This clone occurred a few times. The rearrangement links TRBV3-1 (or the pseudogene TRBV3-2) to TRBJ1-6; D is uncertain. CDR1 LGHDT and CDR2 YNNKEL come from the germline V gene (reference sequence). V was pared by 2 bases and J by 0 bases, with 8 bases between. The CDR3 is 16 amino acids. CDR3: CASSQYRSSYNSPLHF. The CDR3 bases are TGTGCCAGCAGCCAATACCGGAGCTCCTATAATTCACCCCTCCACTTT.

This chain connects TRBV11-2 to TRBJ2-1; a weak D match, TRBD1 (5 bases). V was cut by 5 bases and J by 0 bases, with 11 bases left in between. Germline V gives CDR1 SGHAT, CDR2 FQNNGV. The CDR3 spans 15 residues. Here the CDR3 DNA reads TGTGCCAGCAGCCGTGACAGTAGCTCCTACAATGAGCAGTTCTTC. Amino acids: CASSRDSSSYNEQFF. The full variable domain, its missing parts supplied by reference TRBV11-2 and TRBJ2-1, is EAGVAQSPRYKIIEKRQSVAFWCNPISGHATLYWYQQILGQGPKLLIQFQNNGVVDDSQLPKDRFSAERLKGVDSTLKIQPAKLEDSAVYLCASSRDSSSYNEQFFGPGTRLTVL.

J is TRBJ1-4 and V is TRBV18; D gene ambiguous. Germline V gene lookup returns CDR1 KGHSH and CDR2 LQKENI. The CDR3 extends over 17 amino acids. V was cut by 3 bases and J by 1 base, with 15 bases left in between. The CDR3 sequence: CASSPRQASITNEKLFF. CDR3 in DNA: TGTGCCAGCTCACCCCGCCAAGCTTCTATAACTAATGAAAAACTGTTTTTT.

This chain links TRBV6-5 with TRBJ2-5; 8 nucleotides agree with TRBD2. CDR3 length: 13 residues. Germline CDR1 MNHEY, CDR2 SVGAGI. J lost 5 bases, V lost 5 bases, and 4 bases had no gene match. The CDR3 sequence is CASSREGRETQYF. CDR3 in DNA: TGTGCCAGCAGTCGGGAGGGAAGGGAGACCCAGTACTTC.

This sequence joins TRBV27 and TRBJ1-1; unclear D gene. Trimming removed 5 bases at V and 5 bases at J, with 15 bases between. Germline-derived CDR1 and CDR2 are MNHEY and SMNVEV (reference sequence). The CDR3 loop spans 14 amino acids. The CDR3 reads CASSPSTLRTEAFF. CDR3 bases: TGTGCCAGCAGTCCATCTACCCTGAGGACTGAAGCTTTCTTT.

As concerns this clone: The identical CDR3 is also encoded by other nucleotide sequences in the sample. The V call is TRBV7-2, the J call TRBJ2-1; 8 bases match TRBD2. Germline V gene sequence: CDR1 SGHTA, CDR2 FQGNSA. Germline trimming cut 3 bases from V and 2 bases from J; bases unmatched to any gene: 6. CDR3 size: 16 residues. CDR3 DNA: TGTGCCAGCAGCTTGGCTGGCGGGAGGACCTACAATGAGCAGTTCTTC. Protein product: CASSLAGGRTYNEQFF.

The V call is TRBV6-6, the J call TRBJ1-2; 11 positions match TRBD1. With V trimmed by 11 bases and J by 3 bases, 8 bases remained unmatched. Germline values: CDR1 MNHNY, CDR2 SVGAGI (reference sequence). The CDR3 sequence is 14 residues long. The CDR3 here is CAGYGTGGDYGYTF. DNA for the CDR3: TGTGCCGGATATGGGACAGGGGGAGACTATGGCTACACCTTC.